The entry below describes one T cell receptor (beta chain). Antigen specificity is unknown. The junction departs from the called germline gene at one end, perhaps through a read error. The V gene's germline CDR1 is DFQATT and CDR2 SNEGSKA (reference sequence). CDR3 length: 15 residues. New diagnoses, under 2 months' duration, and ages 18 to 65 characterized the hyperthyroidism patients. A diagnosis was made from clinical symptoms together with serum thyroxine, TRAb, thyroid ultrasound and orbital computed tomography. This sample stems from a study of Graves' ophthalmopathy and Graves' hyperthyroidism. From RNA, the CDR3 regions of TCR beta chains were amplified and sequenced. The authors performed first-round RT-PCR with HTBI primers and then a second-round multiplex PCR. TCRdb redid the calling of the multiplex PCR reads with MiXCR, one entry per CDR3 protein. The table shows approximately 1.2 million distinct CDR3 sequences, with about 36% occurring only once.

General observations from the study: In blood, most expanded thyroid clonotypes above 0.001 frequency were also detected.

The TCR sequence derives from an adult man with Graves' hyperthyroidism. This chain links TRBV20-1 with TRBJ1-5, with D possibly TRBD1 on 6 matching bases. Source material: peripheral blood or thyroid tissue (not recorded which). CDR3 amino acids: CRAKRGAAYEQPQHF. Written as DNA, the CDR3 is TGCAGAGCTAAGCGGGGGGCAGCGTACGAGCAGCCCCAGCATTTT.